Listed below are T cell receptor beta chains from one sample, sequenced in a study of PD-1 blockade in classical Hodgkin lymphoma. Profiled with immunoSEQ multiplex PCR; TCRdb holds only in-frame clones, not every one. The table has about 30,000 clones, about nine tenths seen once. Input material: peripheral blood mononuclear cells (PBMCs). These receptors were taken from a human donor with classical Hodgkin lymphoma. CDR3s include the opening cysteine and the closing phenylalanine or tryptophan. The D gene is left open where the match is weak. Clone size is shown for a subset of rows, as once, few, many or a class of expanded clone.

V gene: TRBV5-1; D gene: NA; J gene: TRBJ2-3; clone size: NA; CDR3 DNA: TGCGCCAGCAGAGTTACGGGTACTGACGCAGATACGCAGTATTTT; CDR3 protein: CASRVTGTDADTQYF
V gene: TRBV10-2; D gene: TRBD2; J gene: TRBJ2-1; clone size: NA; CDR3 DNA: TGCGCCAGCAGTGTGTCTAGCGGGAGGATCGATGAGCAGTTCTTC; CDR3 protein: CASSVSSGRIDEQFF
V gene: TRBV7-2; D gene: NA; J gene: TRBJ1-3; clone size: once; CDR3 DNA: TGTGCCAGCAGCTTAGAATCAGGGACTGGAAACACCATATATTTT; CDR3 protein: CASSLESGTGNTIYF
V gene: TRBV5-8; D gene: NA; J gene: TRBJ2-2; clone size: NA; CDR3 DNA: TGTGCCAGCAGCTTGTTGCGGGAGCTGTTTTTT; CDR3 protein: CASSLLRELFF
V gene: TRBV10-2; D gene: TRBD2; J gene: TRBJ2-1; clone size: NA; CDR3 DNA: TGCGCCAGCAGTAGGAGCGGGAGAGAGTACAATGAGCAGTTCTTC; CDR3 protein: CASSRSGREYNEQFF
V gene: TRBV12-5; D gene: NA; J gene: TRBJ2-1; clone size: NA; CDR3 DNA: TGTGCTAGTGGTTTGTTTCAACTAGCCCCTGTGACCTACAATGAGCAGTTCTTC; CDR3 protein: CASGLFQLAPVTYNEQFF
V gene: TRBV5-6; D gene: NA; J gene: TRBJ2-2; clone size: NA; CDR3 DNA: TGTGCCAGCAGCTATGGACTATCCACCGGGGAGCTGTTTTTT; CDR3 protein: CASSYGLSTGELFF
V gene: TRBV6-4; D gene: NA; J gene: TRBJ2-7; clone size: NA; CDR3 DNA: TGTGCCAGCAGTGAGTACGGGGGCTCCTACGAGCAGTACTTC; CDR3 protein: CASSEYGGSYEQYF
V gene: TRBV7-9; D gene: TRBD2; J gene: TRBJ2-2; clone size: NA; CDR3 DNA: TGTGCCAGCAGCCCCACTCCGGGACTAGCGGACTCCACCGGGGAGCTGTTTTTT; CDR3 protein: CASSPTPGLADSTGELFF
V gene: TRBV7-2; D gene: NA; J gene: TRBJ2-3; clone size: NA; CDR3 DNA: TGTGCCAGCAGCCCGGGGGCGGATACGCAGTATTTT; CDR3 protein: CASSPGADTQYF
V gene: TRBV4-3; D gene: TRBD2; J gene: TRBJ2-3; clone size: NA; CDR3 DNA: TGCGCCAGCAGCCAAGGACCGGGACTAGCTAGCAATACGCAGTATTTT; CDR3 protein: CASSQGPGLASNTQYF
V gene: TRBV7-2; D gene: TRBD1; J gene: TRBJ1-2; clone size: few; CDR3 DNA: TGTGCCAGCAGCTTCGGGACAGTGACCTATGGCTACACCTTC; CDR3 protein: CASSFGTVTYGYTF
V gene: TRBV5-1; D gene: TRBD1; J gene: TRBJ1-2; clone size: NA; CDR3 DNA: TGCGCCAGCAGCTCCACAGCCGGGACAGGAGAGGGCTACACCTTC; CDR3 protein: CASSSTAGTGEGYTF
V gene: TRBV28; D gene: TRBD2; J gene: TRBJ2-7; clone size: NA; CDR3 DNA: TGTGCCAGCACCACGTGGCGCGGGAGGATCTACGAGCAGTACTTC; CDR3 protein: CASTTWRGRIYEQYF
V gene: TRBV28; D gene: TRBD2; J gene: TRBJ2-7; clone size: NA; CDR3 DNA: TGTGCCACCCCTACTAGCGGGAGGTCCTACGAGCAGTACTTC; CDR3 protein: CATPTSGRSYEQYF
V gene: TRBV7-2; D gene: NA; J gene: TRBJ1-6; clone size: NA; CDR3 DNA: TGTGCCAGCAGCTCTAGCACTTCACCCCTCCACTTT; CDR3 protein: CASSSSTSPLHF
V gene: TRBV7-2; D gene: TRBD2; J gene: TRBJ2-1; clone size: NA; CDR3 DNA: TGTGCCAGCAGCTTGGGACTAGCGAACAATGAGCAGTTCTTC; CDR3 protein: CASSLGLANNEQFF
V gene: TRBV28; D gene: TRBD1; J gene: TRBJ1-1; clone size: NA; CDR3 DNA: TGTGCCACCCGACAGGGGGGCACTGAAGCTTTCTTT; CDR3 protein: CATRQGGTEAFF
V gene: TRBV5-4; D gene: NA; J gene: TRBJ1-6; clone size: NA; CDR3 DNA: TGTGCCAGCAGCTTTAGGAGCTCCTATAATTCACCCCTCCACTTT; CDR3 protein: CASSFRSSYNSPLHF
V gene: TRBV30; D gene: NA; J gene: TRBJ1-2; clone size: NA; CDR3 DNA: TGTGCCTGGAGTAAGGGTGGTGGCTACACCTTC; CDR3 protein: CAWSKGGGYTF
V gene: TRBV7-2; D gene: NA; J gene: TRBJ2-7; clone size: NA; CDR3 DNA: TGTGCCAGCAGCTTAGCTCAACAGTACGAGCAGTACTTC; CDR3 protein: CASSLAQQYEQYF
V gene: TRBV19; D gene: NA; J gene: TRBJ1-5; clone size: NA; CDR3 DNA: TGTGCCAGTAGTATCAACGGGGGGCCCCCGTCCCAGCATTTT; CDR3 protein: CASSINGGPPSQHF
V gene: TRBV19; D gene: NA; J gene: TRBJ2-2; clone size: NA; CDR3 DNA: TGTGCCAGTAGTATATTAGCGAACACCGGGGAGCTGTTTTTT; CDR3 protein: CASSILANTGELFF
V gene: TRBV28; D gene: TRBD1; J gene: TRBJ1-4; clone size: NA; CDR3 DNA: TGTGCCAGCAGTTGGACAGGGCAAACTAATGAAAAACTGTTTTTT; CDR3 protein: CASSWTGQTNEKLFF
V gene: TRBV7-6; D gene: NA; J gene: TRBJ1-5; clone size: NA; CDR3 DNA: TGTGCCAGCAGTAGCGGCAGGCCGGGGCAGCCCCAGCATTTT; CDR3 protein: CASSSGRPGQPQHF
V gene: TRBV18; D gene: NA; J gene: TRBJ2-5; clone size: NA; CDR3 DNA: TGTGCCAGTTCACGACAGCCCGAAGAGACCCAGTACTTC; CDR3 protein: CASSRQPEETQYF
V gene: TRBV27; D gene: NA; J gene: TRBJ2-3; clone size: NA; CDR3 DNA: TGTGCCAGCAGTCCGATGGGAGATCCAGATACGCAGTATTTT; CDR3 protein: CASSPMGDPDTQYF
V gene: TRBV28; D gene: TRBD1; J gene: TRBJ2-7; clone size: NA; CDR3 DNA: TGTGCCAGCAGTTTACCCTCCTGGACAGGGGGGAACTACGAGCAGTACTTC; CDR3 protein: CASSLPSWTGGNYEQYF
V gene: TRBV18; D gene: NA; J gene: TRBJ1-4; clone size: NA; CDR3 DNA: TGTGCCAGCTCACCATTTTCAGGGGTTGGTGAAAAACTGTTTTTT; CDR3 protein: CASSPFSGVGEKLFF
V gene: TRBV5-4; D gene: NA; J gene: TRBJ2-5; clone size: NA; CDR3 DNA: TGTGCCAGCAGCTTGGATCCGGGACCACAAGAGACCCAGTACTTC; CDR3 protein: CASSLDPGPQETQYF
V gene: TRBV6-6; D gene: NA; J gene: TRBJ2-6; clone size: once; CDR3 DNA: TGTGCCAGCAGTTACCGGGTGTCTGGGGCCAACGTCCTGACTTTC; CDR3 protein: CASSYRVSGANVLTF
V gene: TRBV5-1; D gene: NA; J gene: TRBJ1-1; clone size: NA; CDR3 DNA: TGCGCCAGCAGCTTATCCGGGGCCAACACTGAAGCTTTCTTT; CDR3 protein: CASSLSGANTEAFF
V gene: TRBV2; D gene: TRBD1; J gene: TRBJ1-5; clone size: NA; CDR3 DNA: TGTGCCAGCAGTGAAAACAGGGGACATCAGCCCCAGCATTTT; CDR3 protein: CASSENRGHQPQHF
V gene: TRBV9; D gene: TRBD2; J gene: TRBJ2-5; clone size: NA; CDR3 DNA: TGTGCCAGCAGCTCCCGGGCGGGAGGGGTTGCAGAGACCCAGTACTTC; CDR3 protein: CASSSRAGGVAETQYF
V gene: TRBV25-1; D gene: NA; J gene: TRBJ2-3; clone size: NA; CDR3 DNA: TGTGCCAGCAGTGTATCGAGCACAGATACGCAGTATTTT; CDR3 protein: CASSVSSTDTQYF
V gene: TRBV6-4; D gene: TRBD2; J gene: TRBJ2-3; clone size: NA; CDR3 DNA: TGTGCCAGCAGTCCTAGCGGGACTTCAGATACGCAGTATTTT; CDR3 protein: CASSPSGTSDTQYF
V gene: TRBV4-3; D gene: NA; J gene: TRBJ1-4; clone size: few; CDR3 DNA: TGCGCCAGCAGCCAGGAACCCGCCACTAATGAAAAACTGTTTTTT; CDR3 protein: CASSQEPATNEKLFF
V gene: TRBV27; D gene: TRBD2; J gene: TRBJ2-1; clone size: few; CDR3 DNA: TGTGCCAGCAGTTTACGCGGACTAGCGCCGAGCTCCTACAATGAGCAGTTCTTC; CDR3 protein: CASSLRGLAPSSYNEQFF
V gene: TRBV27; D gene: NA; J gene: TRBJ2-7; clone size: NA; CDR3 DNA: TGTGCCAGCAGTTTAACCAGGGATCCCTACGAGCAGTACTTC; CDR3 protein: CASSLTRDPYEQYF
V gene: TRBV4-3; D gene: NA; J gene: TRBJ2-6; clone size: few; CDR3 DNA: TGCGCCAGCAGCCAACTAACTGACAGTTCTGGGGCCAACGTCCTGACTTTC; CDR3 protein: CASSQLTDSSGANVLTF
V gene: TRBV5-4; D gene: NA; J gene: TRBJ2-3; clone size: NA; CDR3 DNA: TGTGCCAGCAGCTTGGGAAGGGTTGGGAGTAACACAGATACGCAGTATTTT; CDR3 protein: CASSLGRVGSNTDTQYF
V gene: TRBV19; D gene: NA; J gene: TRBJ2-6; clone size: few; CDR3 DNA: TGTGCCAGTAGTAGCAGGTCTGGGGCCAACGTCCTGACTTTC; CDR3 protein: CASSSRSGANVLTF
V gene: TRBV10-1; D gene: NA; J gene: TRBJ2-5; clone size: NA; CDR3 DNA: TGCGCCAGCAGGGAGGGGCGACCCTACGGAGAGACCCAGTACTTC; CDR3 protein: CASREGRPYGETQYF
V gene: TRBV5-1; D gene: NA; J gene: TRBJ2-7; clone size: NA; CDR3 DNA: TGCGCCAGCAGCTTGGTCGCGGAATCCGAGCAGTACTTC; CDR3 protein: CASSLVAESEQYF
V gene: TRBV19; D gene: NA; J gene: TRBJ2-4; clone size: NA; CDR3 DNA: TGTGCCAGTAGGGAGTGGGTTGGGGACGTTCAGTACTTC; CDR3 protein: CASREWVGDVQYF
V gene: TRBV28; D gene: NA; J gene: TRBJ2-1; clone size: once; CDR3 DNA: TGTGCCAGCAGTCGACAGAGGATCTACAATGAGCAGTTCTTC; CDR3 protein: CASSRQRIYNEQFF
V gene: TRBV7-2; D gene: NA; J gene: TRBJ2-2; clone size: NA; CDR3 DNA: TGTGCCAGCAGCTTAGAAGTGACCAGCACCGGGGAGCTGTTTTTT; CDR3 protein: CASSLEVTSTGELFF
V gene: TRBV7-3; D gene: NA; J gene: TRBJ2-5; clone size: NA; CDR3 DNA: TGTGCCAGCAGCCAAGGGGCAGAGCAAGAGACCCAGTACTTC; CDR3 protein: CASSQGAEQETQYF
V gene: TRBV5-4; D gene: TRBD2; J gene: TRBJ2-7; clone size: NA; CDR3 DNA: TGTGCCAGCAGCTTGGATAGCGGGGCCTACGAGCAGTACTTC; CDR3 protein: CASSLDSGAYEQYF
V gene: TRBV5-4; D gene: TRBD1; J gene: TRBJ2-3; clone size: NA; CDR3 DNA: TGTGCCAGCAGCAAGAAGACAGGGAGCCCAGATACGCAGTATTTT; CDR3 protein: CASSKKTGSPDTQYF
V gene: TRBV7-2; D gene: TRBD2; J gene: TRBJ2-5; clone size: NA; CDR3 DNA: TGTGCCAGCAGCTTAGCCCGGGCGGGAGGGCAAGAGACCCAGTACTTC; CDR3 protein: CASSLARAGGQETQYF
V gene: TRBV29-1; D gene: NA; J gene: TRBJ2-3; clone size: NA; CDR3 DNA: TGCAGCGTCGCAGGGCCAGATACGCAGTATTTT; CDR3 protein: CSVAGPDTQYF